These 23 T cell receptor beta chains share one sample of origin, sequenced in a study of blood T cell repertoires in COVID-19. Assay used: immunoSEQ multiplex PCR; TCRdb lists only in-frame clones, some missing. There are around 34,000 clones in the sample; about 80% occur only once, and 14% lies in the top ten. Material for sequencing was peripheral blood. The receptor set was obtained from a woman aged 65 to 85 with acute or convalescent COVID-19.

This chain uses TRBV28 with TRBJ2-3, with 7 bases that match TRBD1. Trimming took 3 bases from V and 2 from J; bases not matched to a gene: 2. This CDR3 is 14 amino acids long. Germline CDR1 MDHEN, CDR2 SYDVKM. The CDR3, as DNA: TGTGCCAGCAGTTTGGACAGGAACACAGATACGCAGTATTTT. This translates into CASSLDRNTDTQYF.

The V and J genes are TRBV29-1 and TRBJ2-5; no reliable D call. Trimming took off 1 base at V and 2 bases at J, with 11 bases between the two ends. Germline CDR1 SQVTM, CDR2 ANQGSEA. The CDR3 has 14 amino acids. Here the CDR3 reads CSVEGLASQETQYF. The CDR3, as DNA: TGCAGCGTTGAAGGGCTGGCCAGTCAAGAGACCCAGTACTTC.

This clone was observed once. The chain combines TRBV29-1 with TRBJ2-3; no firm D call. This CDR3 is built from 14 residues. Germline V gene data show CDR1 as SQVTM and CDR2 as ANQGSEA. Trimming shortened V by 4 bases and J by 0 bases, and 11 bases separated the two germline ends. The CDR3 region is CSVASPHSTDTQYF. The CDR3 DNA reads as TGCAGCGTTGCGAGTCCCCATAGCACAGATACGCAGTATTTT.

This chain connects TRBV11-1 to TRBJ2-6; tentatively, D is TRBD1 (5 bases). The ends were cut back, 2 bases at V and 3 bases at J, with 11 bases in the middle. CDR1 is SGHAT and CDR2 is FQDESV in the germline V gene (reference sequence). The CDR3 extends over 16 amino acids. As DNA, the CDR3 is TGTGCCAGCAGCTTATTTGGGGCAGGTGGGGCCAACGTCCTGACTTTC. Amino acid sequence: CASSLFGAGGANVLTF.

This clone was detected a few times. The chain is built from TRBV13 and TRBJ2-1, with TRBD2 matching over 13 bases. Germline-derived CDR1 and CDR2 are PRHDT and FYEKMQ (reference sequence). The CDR3 totals 15 residues. Trimming took 5 bases from V and 8 from J; bases not matched to a gene: 6. CDR3 coding DNA: TGTGCCAGCAGCGAGAGGACTAGCGGGGGCTATGAGCAGTTCTTC. This sequence encodes CASSERTSGGYEQFF.

The chain has TRBV28 and TRBJ1-5, with TRBD1 matching 8 bases. From germline, CDR1 is MDHEN and CDR2 SYDVKM. V was pared by 10 bases and J by 4 bases, with 9 bases of the junction left unmatched. The CDR3 has 14 residues. The CDR3 is CATRAGGSNQPQHF. The CDR3 DNA reads as TGTGCCACCCGTGCAGGGGGCAGTAATCAGCCCCAGCATTTT.

The sample holds one count of this clone. The chain recombines TRBV6-5 with TRBJ1-1; the match to TRBD1 covers 7 bases. Germline loops: CDR1 MNHEY, CDR2 SVGAGI. With V trimmed by 0 bases and J by 3 bases, 7 bases remained unmatched. This CDR3 has 16 amino acids. The CDR3 reads CASSYSGTDLYTEAFF. Here the CDR3 DNA reads TGTGCCAGCAGTTACTCGGGGACAGATCTTTACACTGAAGCTTTCTTT.

The rearrangement links TRBV7-2 to TRBJ2-7; a possible D gene is TRBD2 (5 bases). The germline gives CDR1 SGHTA, CDR2 FQGNSA. CDR3 length equals 14 residues. Trimming left V 0 bases short and J 2 bases short, with 8 bases between. The CDR3 reads CASSLAGSAYEQYF. The CDR3 DNA reads as TGTGCCAGCAGCTTAGCGGGTAGCGCCTACGAGCAGTACTTC.

In its sample, this clone was seen many times. V gene TRBV18 combines with J gene TRBJ2-7; 7 positions agree with TRBD2. V shed 3 bases and J 3 bases; nucleotides not matched to a gene: 8. The CDR3 extends over 15 amino acids. Germline CDR1 is KGHSH and CDR2 is LQKENI. CDR3 sequence (DNA): TGTGCCAGCTCACCCCTCCGGGAGGTGCACTACGAGCAGTACTTC. Translation: CASSPLREVHYEQYF.

The chain recombines TRBV7-8 with TRBJ2-1; TRBD2 might be the D (6 bases). Germline V CDR1 and CDR2: SGHVS, FQNEAQ. The ends were cut back, 1 base at V and 3 bases at J, with 13 bases in the middle. The CDR3 has 16 residues. DNA of the CDR3: TGTGCCAGCAGCTTAGACGTGGGGGGTCTCTACAATGAGCAGTTCTTC. This translates into CASSLDVGGLYNEQFF.

This chain connects TRBV2 to TRBJ1-6; 8 bases are shared with TRBD1. Germline V gene data show CDR1 as SNHLY and CDR2 as FYNNEI. J was trimmed by 4 bases and V by 7 bases; bases with no gene match: 6. The CDR3 has 15 amino acids. Here the CDR3 DNA reads TGTGCCAGCACCTCAGGGGGCGGGTATAATTCACCCCTCCACTTT. Translation gives CASTSGGGYNSPLHF.

This sequence joins TRBV6-5 and TRBJ2-7, with D perhaps TRBD2 (6 bases). V dropped 6 bases and J dropped 0 bases, with 15 bases sitting between them. From germline, CDR1 is MNHEY and CDR2 SVGAGI. The CDR3 sequence is 15 residues long. The CDR3 DNA follows: TGTGCCAGCAGCCGACCGGCCGGGAGCTCCTACGAGCAGTACTTC. It is translated as CASSRPAGSSYEQYF.

The chain recombines TRBV7-6 with TRBJ1-1; D call uncertain. Trimming took 4 bases from V and 1 from J, leaving 16 bases between them. Germline CDR1 is SGHVS and CDR2 is FNYEAQ. The CDR3 sequence is 16 residues long. The CDR3 DNA reads TGTGCCAGCAGCTCGAGCCGGGATCGGGGGAACACTGAAGCTTTCTTT. Its translation is CASSSSRDRGNTEAFF.

The chain couples TRBV6-5 to TRBJ1-2; D may be TRBD1 (5 bases). The CDR3 runs 13 residues. The germline gives CDR1 MNHEY, CDR2 SVGAGI. V lost 3 bases and J lost 4, with 9 bases in between. The CDR3 region is CASSYFQGYGYTF. The CDR3, as DNA: TGTGCCAGCAGTTATTTTCAGGGCTATGGCTACACCTTC.

The chain links TRBV28 to TRBJ2-7; maybe TRBD2 (5 bases). This CDR3 comprises 15 residues. V was shortened by 7 bases and J by 1 base, with 17 bases between the two germline ends. From germline, CDR1 is MDHEN and CDR2 SYDVKM. CDR3 loop: CASTTPAEPSYEQYF. The CDR3 coding sequence is TGTGCCAGCACTACCCCAGCGGAACCTTCCTACGAGCAGTACTTC.

The chain combines TRBV18 with TRBJ2-1, with TRBD2 matching over 9 bases. V shed 0 bases, J shed 6 bases, and the junction held 9 bases outside the gene matches. The CDR3 is made up of 17 amino acids. Germline loops: CDR1 KGHSH, CDR2 LQKENI. CDR3 sequence (DNA): TGTGCCAGCTCACCACCGTTTGGCGGGGGGGGATCCAATGAGCAGTTCTTC. Translated: CASSPPFGGGGSNEQFF.

This sequence joins TRBV6-5 and TRBJ1-1; 9 bases are shared with TRBD1. The CDR3 has 14 residues. Trimming took 6 bases from V and 1 from J; bases not matched to a gene: 3. In germline, CDR1 is MNHEY, CDR2 SVGAGI. CDR3 nucleotides: TGTGCCAGCAGGCTGACAGGGGGGAACACTGAAGCTTTCTTT. Translated: CASRLTGGNTEAFF.

The J gene is TRBJ2-1, the V gene TRBV10-3; a weak D match, TRBD2 (6 bases). The V gene lost 7 bases and the J gene lost 4 bases, with 8 bases spanning the gap. Germline assignment: CDR1 ENHRY and CDR2 SYGVKD. The CDR3 length is 12 residues. The CDR3 here is CAITGGYNEQFF. The CDR3, as DNA: TGTGCCATCACCGGGGGTTACAATGAGCAGTTCTTC.

This chain joins TRBV18 and TRBJ2-1, with 8 bases aligning to TRBD1. This CDR3 region has 18 residues. Germline CDR1 KGHSH, CDR2 LQKENI. With V trimmed by 0 bases and J by 7 bases, 14 bases remained unmatched. CDR3 protein: CASSPPPSHRGTGNEQFF. The CDR3, as DNA: TGTGCCAGCTCACCACCTCCTAGCCATCGGGGGACAGGTAATGAGCAGTTCTTC.

In its sample, this clone was seen once. The chain recombines TRBV6-2 or TRBV6-3 with TRBJ1-2; 7 nucleotides agree with TRBD1. The ends lost 4 bases at V and 3 bases at J; junction bases unmatched: 11. This CDR3 spans 16 amino acids. Germline V gene data show CDR1 as MNHEY and CDR2 as SVGEGT. Here the CDR3 DNA reads TGTGCCAGCAGTTTAATCCCGACAGGGCGCTACTATGGCTACACCTTC. Translation: CASSLIPTGRYYGYTF.

The chain has TRBV3-1 (or the pseudogene TRBV3-2) and TRBJ1-2; D uncertain. Looked up from germline, CDR1 is LGHDT and CDR2 is YNNKEL (reference sequence). Trimming left V 0 bases short and J 4 bases short, with 9 bases between. The CDR3 has 14 amino acids. The CDR3 nucleotides read TGTGCCAGCAGCCAAGACGGGTGGTCCTATGGCTACACCTTC. It specifies CASSQDGWSYGYTF.

This clone was detected only once. This chain uses TRBV27 with TRBJ2-1; D ambiguous. The CDR3 contains 20 residues. Germline CDR1 is MNHEY and CDR2 is SMNVEV (reference sequence). Trimming removed 6 bases from V and 3 bases from J, with 30 bases in between. The CDR3 region is CASSRPKEVGYSDYYNEQFF. CDR3 nucleotides: TGTGCCAGCAGCCGGCCGAAGGAAGTAGGCTACAGTGATTACTACAATGAGCAGTTCTTC.

This sequence joins TRBV6-5 and TRBJ2-7; a weak D match, TRBD2 (6 bases). In germline, CDR1 is MNHEY, CDR2 SVGAGI. The CDR3 loop spans 15 amino acids. Trimming removed 2 bases at V and 0 bases at J, with 11 bases between. The CDR3 is CASSYVAGLSYEQYF. The CDR3 region has the DNA TGTGCCAGCAGTTACGTGGCGGGACTCTCCTACGAGCAGTACTTC.